This TCR beta chain originates from a study of blood T cell repertoires in COVID-19. Study-level background: The United States, Italy and Spain supplied acute and convalescent COVID-19 samples. In each case, the material was cDNA or gDNA derived from T cells, B-cell-depleted T cells, or PBMCs.

CDR3 size: 15 residues. V dropped 4 bases and J dropped 4; count of bases not matched to a gene: 3. Germline CDR1 reads MNHEY; CDR2 reads SMNVEV (reference sequence). A note on this clone: This sample also contains other DNA sequences that code for the same CDR3.

Source study methods: Scientists estimated how many nucleated cells there were by amplifying reference gene primers. Clones were sequenced by immunoSEQ multiplex PCR, and TCRdb holds only the in-frame ones, with some missing. From that table come the V and J calls and clone size; the DNA was used to work out D and trimming. The table lists around 320,000 clones, roughly 87% of them singletons. Sequencing used peripheral blood. This chain joins TRBV27 and TRBJ1-5; 11 bases match TRBD1. This receptor was obtained from a young man with active or convalescent COVID-19. The CDR3: CASSSGTGGNQPQHF. CDR3 DNA: TGTGCCAGCAGTTCCGGGACAGGGGGGAATCAGCCCCAGCATTTT.